This T cell receptor (beta chain) is from a study of blood T cells in healthy people across ages. Study background: About one barcoded beta molecule per two T cells was the capture yield of template switching.

V shed 7 bases and J 7 bases; nucleotides not matched to a gene: 10. This CDR3 has 14 amino acids. Primers used in a second PCR of roughly 6 to 12 cycles were a sample-barcoded 5' primer and a J-beta primer mix. A template-switch adaptor that had 12 random nucleotides put a tag on each cDNA molecule. TCRdb re-called the 5' RACE reads with MiXCR, one entry per CDR3 protein. The repertoire holds about 930,000 distinct CDR3 sequences, 29% seen once, with approximately 10% in the top ten. This clonotype was counted a few times. Another study also made use of these data, one on T cells of mothers and their children. That source adds: The TCR beta CDR3 read count exceeded 8.5 million for each mother and was some 2.7 million for each child.

The chain carries TRBV12-3 or TRBV12-4 and TRBJ2-1; 7 bases fit TRBD2. The source is a woman aged 40 to 50 in good health. Sequencing used blood. The DNA for the CDR3 is TGTGCCAGCAAGGGGTGGGGAGGGCAAAATGAGCAGTTCTTC. Translating it yields CASKGWGGQNEQFF.